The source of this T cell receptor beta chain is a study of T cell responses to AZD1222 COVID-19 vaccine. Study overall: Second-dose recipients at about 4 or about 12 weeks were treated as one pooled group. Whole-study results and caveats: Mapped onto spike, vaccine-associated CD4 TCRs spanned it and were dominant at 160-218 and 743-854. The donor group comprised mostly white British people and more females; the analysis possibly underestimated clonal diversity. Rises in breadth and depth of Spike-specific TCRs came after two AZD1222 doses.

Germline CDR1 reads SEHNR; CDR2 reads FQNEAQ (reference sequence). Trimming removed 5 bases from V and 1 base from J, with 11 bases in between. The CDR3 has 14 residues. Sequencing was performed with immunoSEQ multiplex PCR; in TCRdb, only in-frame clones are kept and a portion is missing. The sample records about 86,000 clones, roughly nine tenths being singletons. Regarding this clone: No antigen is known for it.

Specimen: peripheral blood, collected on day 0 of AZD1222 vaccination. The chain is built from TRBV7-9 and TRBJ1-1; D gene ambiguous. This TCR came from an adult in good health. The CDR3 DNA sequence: TGTGCCAGCAGCCAACGGGCTGGGAACACTGAAGCTTTCTTT. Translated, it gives CASSQRAGNTEAFF. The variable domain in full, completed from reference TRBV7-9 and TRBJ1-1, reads DTGVSQNPRHKITKRGQNVTFRCDPISEHNRLYWYRQTLGQGPEFLTYFQNEAQLEKSRLLSDRFSAERPKGSFSTLEIQRTEQGDSAMYLCASSQRAGNTEAFFGQGTRLTVV.